This record covers a single T cell receptor beta chain. It has no known antigen specificity. Base qualities were left out, and no much larger clone turns up one base away. This entry comes from a study of blood T cell repertoires in COVID-19 (dated by TCRdb to about 2020). Regarding the research as a whole: Collaborator samples came from the United States, Italy and Spain and covered acute and convalescent phases of COVID-19. The prospective study material was composed of cDNA or gDNA derived from T cells, B-cell-depleted T cells, or PBMCs. The dataset comprised deeply sampled blood TCRbeta repertoires from subjects exposed to, actively infected with, or recovered from COVID-19. The repertoires were made available in a free public database intended to serve as a resource for research on the immune response to SARS-CoV-2. The samples were drawn from two sources: the first 160 participants of the ongoing ImmuneRACE study, and over 950 subjects contributed by 6 global collaborators. A de-identified subject ID, COVID-19 status, age in years and sex were almost always included in the sample metadata. Where HLA class I and class II types were available, the types were taken from metadata supplied by the sample provider, not from assay-based typing.

V sheds 1 base and J sheds 0 bases, leaving 7 bases between their ends. There are 15 amino acids in the CDR3, from cysteine to phenylalanine inclusive. Just the 45-base CDR3 DNA is kept, in frame starting at base 1. CDR1 and CDR2, looked up from the germline V gene (reference sequence), are SEHNR and FQNEAQ. Collaborating institutions collected whole blood in K2EDTA tubes following their own protocols. For TCRbeta analysis, collaborator samples were shipped as frozen whole blood, as isolated PBMCs, or as DNA extracted from either sample type. Summary of the overall study and its limitations: The amount of clinical and demographic metadata varied by source and participant and was provided uncurated.

TCRbeta CDR3 regions were amplified from genomic DNA using the immunoSEQ Assay, a bias-controlled multiplex PCR. The study's own analysis went as follows. Within the assay, amplification of reference gene primers was used to estimate how many nucleated cells each sample contained. Sequence reads were collapsed and filtered to measure the absolute abundance of every unique TCRbeta CDR3 rearrangement. For each sample, productive Simpson clonality was calculated as the square root of Simpson's diversity index across productive rearrangements. TCRdb carries this immuneACCESS record with in-frame sequences only. Its versions omit some clonotypes, under half of them owing to an unresolved V gene in the studies checked, with the rest unexplained. V and J calls and clone size follow that table, whereas D and trimming were derived from the DNA. This sample has 150,000 to 200,000 clones in its table, and around 86% of those were observed once. Of the sample, 0.99% falls within the top ten clones.

The clonotype originates from a man between 18 and 29 years old with acute or convalescent COVID-19. This chain joins TRBV7-9 to TRBJ1-5, and perhaps TRBD1 as D gene, on 5 matching bases. The sample was peripheral blood. The DNA sequence follows: TGTGCCAGCAGCTTAGGCGGGACTAGCAATCAGCCCCAGCATTTT. It translates to CASSLGGTSNQPQHF.